This TCR beta chain originates from a study of T cell clonotyping in hematopoietic cell transplantation. CDR3 length: 15 residues. The germline gives CDR1 SEHNR, CDR2 FQNEAQ (reference sequence). Regarding this clone: Germline and junction disagree at one end, which may indicate a read error.

TCRdb's copy holds only in-frame clones and misses some; the assay was immunoSEQ multiplex PCR. Of some 9,400 clones listed, roughly 87% are singletons. Sample time point: recipient sample about 28 days before transplant, after cytoreduction. Samples: about 28 days before transplant, then days 30, 100 and 180 after. The clonotype was recovered from a woman in her sixties or seventies with acute myeloid leukemia. Some clones in this sample may be carry-over from other donors' samples. V gene TRBV7-9 combines with J gene TRBJ2-2, with 9 bases aligning to TRBD1. The material was peripheral blood mononuclear cells, obtained before stem cell transplant. The CDR3 protein is CTSSPPGQGGGELFF. CDR3 DNA sequence: TGTACCAGCAGCCCCCCGGGACAGGGCGGCGGGGAGCTGTTTTTT.